This passage covers 8 T cell receptor beta chains from one sample sequenced in a study of OX40 agonist ivuxolimab in advanced cancers. The table came from immunoSEQ multiplex PCR; TCRdb's copy has only in-frame clones and leaves some out. In the table there are around 98,000 clones, roughly nine tenths of which are singletons. The sample consisted of CD4+ or CD8+ T cells sorted from blood, taken in a trial of the OX40 agonist ivuxolimab. The receptors derive from an adult with an advanced solid tumor such as melanoma, head and neck, liver or kidney cancer.

This chain links TRBV7-9 with TRBJ2-5; TRBD2 agrees at 7 bases. Germline CDR1 and CDR2: SEHNR and FQNEAQ (reference sequence). This CDR3 contains 14 residues. V gave up 5 bases and J gave up 1 base; unmatched junction bases: 4. DNA of the CDR3: TGTGCCAGCAGCCTCCGGGGGGTCCAAGAGACCCAGTACTTC. As protein: CASSLRGVQETQYF.

The chain joins TRBV6-6 to TRBJ1-6; weak D call: TRBD1 (5 bases). The CDR3 runs to 14 residues. CDR1 and CDR2 from the germline V gene are MNHNY and SVGAGI (reference sequence). Trimming shortened V by 2 bases and J by 12 bases, and 14 bases separated the two germline ends. The CDR3 spells CASSYPGGRLPLHF. CDR3 nucleotides: TGTGCCAGCAGTTACCCCGGGGGACGGTTACCCCTCCACTTT.

The chain carries TRBV19 and TRBJ1-2; D gene unclear. CDR3 length: 13 amino acids. CDR1 and CDR2 from the germline V gene are LNHDA and SQIVND (reference sequence). With 6 bases removed from V and 6 bases from J, the gap between germline ends came to 14 bases. In DNA form, the CDR3 reads TGTGCCAGTAGCCGCCAGGTCCGGGATGGCTACACCTTC. Translated: CASSRQVRDGYTF. The whole variable domain, filled in from reference TRBV19 and TRBJ1-2, reads DGGITQSPKYLFRKEGQNVTLSCEQNLNHDAMYWYRQDPGQGLRLIYYSQIVNDFQKGDIAEGYSVSREKKESFPLTVTSAQKNPTAFYLCASSRQVRDGYTFGSGTRLTVV.

V is TRBV10-3 and J is TRBJ2-7; maybe TRBD1 (7 bases). With 2 bases removed from V and 1 base from J, the gap between germline ends came to 15 bases. Germline V gene data show CDR1 as ENHRY and CDR2 as SYGVKD. The CDR3 is 16 amino acids. The CDR3 loop reads CAISERGAGGSYEQYF. For the CDR3, the DNA is TGTGCCATCAGTGAGCGCGGGGCAGGGGGGTCCTACGAGCAGTACTTC.

This chain uses TRBV7-3 with TRBJ1-2, with unresolved D. The CDR3 has 13 residues. The V end lost 5 bases, the J end lost 8 bases, and 15 bases lay between the germline ends. CDR1 and CDR2 from the germline V gene are SGHTA and FQGTGA. The CDR3 coding sequence is TGTGCCAGCAGCCTCGGCCGATTGAGGGGCTACACCTTC. Translated: CASSLGRLRGYTF. Full variable domain (remainder filled in from reference TRBV7-3 and TRBJ1-2): GAGVSQTPSNKVTEKGKYVELRCDPISGHTALYWYRQSLGQGPEFLIYFQGTGAADDSGLPNDRFFAVRPEGSVSTLKIQRTERGDSAVYLCASSLGRLRGYTFGSGTRLTVV.

The rearrangement uses TRBV2 and TRBJ2-7; 9 bases are shared with TRBD1. Germline assignment: CDR1 SNHLY and CDR2 FYNNEI. There are 14 residues in the CDR3. The trim removed 3 bases at V and 4 bases at J, leaving 4 bases unmatched. CDR3 protein: CASSDGQGTYEQYF. In nucleotides, the CDR3 is TGTGCCAGCAGTGACGGACAGGGGACGTACGAGCAGTACTTC.

The chain employs TRBV10-3 and TRBJ2-6, with D perhaps matching TRBD2 (6 bases). V was cut by 0 bases and J by 0 bases, with 6 bases left in between. The germline V gene has CDR1 ENHRY and CDR2 SYGVKD. There are 16 residues in the CDR3. CDR3: CAISESGSSGANVLTF. The CDR3 nucleotides read TGTGCCATCAGTGAGTCCGGGAGCTCTGGGGCCAACGTCCTGACTTTC.

The rearrangement uses TRBV28 and TRBJ1-2; 11 bases are shared with TRBD1. The CDR3 runs to 14 residues. In germline, CDR1 is MDHEN, CDR2 SYDVKM. V dropped 6 bases and J dropped 5; count of bases not matched to a gene: 5. The DNA for the CDR3 is TGTGCCAGCAGGGCCGGGACAGGGGGATATGGCTACACCTTC. Protein product: CASRAGTGGYGYTF.